Given below is one T cell receptor (beta chain) in context. Its specific antigen is unknown. No base qualities exist here, and no much larger clone lies one base off it. This record belongs to a study of T cells in localized non-small cell lung cancer (dated by TCRdb to 2020 to 2022). In the study overall: The study analyzed T cell repertoires of over 200 early-stage NSCLC patients, comparing tumors and uninvolved tumor-adjacent lungs. The cohort was made up of 200 to 250 treatment-naive NSCLC patients whose localized lung tumors had been resected. Of the NSCLC patients, around 130 were male and approximately 97 were female, and the mean age was approximately 66 years.

At diagnosis, tumor, uninvolved tumor-adjacent lung and peripheral blood were collected and then preserved as a mix of FFPE and fresh-frozen material. For TCR repertoire profiling, the blood samples were analyzed as peripheral blood mononuclear cells. The immunoSEQ Assay was used to sequence TCR beta CDR3 regions from DNA. As for the authors' bioinformatics: To compute T cell density, TCR beta template counts were normalized to usable DNA, which was estimated by amplifying housekeeping genes. Using the preseqR package, richness was estimated by extrapolating to 120,000 templates for tissue samples and 400,000 templates for PBMC samples. Clonality was calculated as one minus Pielou's evenness. Tissue-enriched TCRs were identified by differential abundance testing using productive amino-acid clonotypes, minimum total count 5 and alpha 0.1. The Jaccard Index and the Morisita Overlap Index were used to measure how much the repertoires overlapped between compartments. TCR beta CDR3s were clustered by GLIPH together with public tetramer-defined viral CDR3s, and at least three viral sequences plus V-gene enrichment were required for viral motifs. Imported from immuneACCESS, the table was reduced by TCRdb to in-frame sequences with V and J called. These copies leave out some clones; in studies compared against another copy, an unresolved V gene accounts for under half, and the cause of the remainder is not known. Clone size and the V and J calls come from that table; the DNA yielded D and trimming. The sample table contains over 30,000 clones; only one count was recorded for about nine tenths of them. The ten top clones hold over 5.5% of the sample.

Overall study outcomes, separate from this receptor: Uninvolved tumor-adjacent lung showed the highest T cell clonality, higher than tumor, which suggests more focused antigenic responses in the uninvolved tumor-adjacent lung. Because the study design was exploratory, TCR variables were selected using unadjusted p-values without false-discovery rate correction. Multi-region tumor sequencing was not performed, so intratumor heterogeneity could not be excluded. Higher T cell density in blood was associated with longer overall survival, whereas higher clonality in adjacent lung was associated with shorter survival. A median of approximately 55 of the top 100 tumor clones were detected in paired uninvolved adjacent lung, and some 28 of these tumor clones were also found among the top 100 clones of the paired uninvolved adjacent lung.

The CDR3, from cysteine to phenylalanine, totals 15 residues. Only CDR3 DNA remains: 45 bases, in frame from the first base. Taken from the germline V gene, the CDR1 and CDR2 loops are KGHSH and LQKENI. V is pared back by 2 bases and J by 5 bases, with 15 bases lying between the germline termini. This TCR was sampled from a male donor older than 55 with stage II lung adenocarcinoma. This specimen consisted of peripheral blood mononuclear cells, obtained before any cancer treatment. Recombination linked TRBV18 to TRBJ1-1, with the D gene too uncertain to name. CDR3 protein: CASSPKSAAGTEAFF. The nucleotide sequence reads TGTGCCAGCTCACCAAAATCTGCCGCGGGAACTGAAGCTTTCTTT.